This T cell receptor beta chain emerged from a study of identifying expanded T cells in peripheral blood (dated 2019 in TCRdb). Broadly, across the study: Four technical replicates, made by sequencing separate aliquots from the same pool of genomic DNA, were compared pairwise. The full study reports these points: It was expected by the authors that biological variance in healthy repertoires might increase further over much longer intervals, such as months to years. Across all healthy-donor time intervals, the beta-binomial model significantly lowered both the number of clones called differentially abundant and the false-positive rate. Around 1.3 differentially abundant clones were flagged by the binomial model between technical replicates, whereas about 16 and 20 were flagged over approximately two weeks and four weeks, respectively. Variance in clone template counts between roughly 2-week samples significantly increased with total template count across all healthy donors.

During the collection period, no immune events, such as infections, were documented for the healthy donors. Blood repertoires from healthy donors were used as a training cohort for calibrating time-dependent variance in a beta-binomial model of differential abundance of T-cell clones. There were roughly 10 healthy donors in the training cohort, of whom 3 were female and 7 were male. On average the donors were around 45 years old, and their ages spanned 29 to 64 years. Whole blood from each healthy donor was obtained from a commercial supplier and was collected at three time points around 15 days apart. Genomic DNA was extracted from unsorted whole blood for immunosequencing. The immunoSEQ Assay, which uses bias-controlled multiplex PCR amplification of genomic DNA, was used to profile TCRbeta CDR3 regions. The published analysis was carried out like this. The absolute abundance of each unique TCRbeta CDR3 region was quantified after sequences were collapsed and filtered. Differential abundance was tested with two models: a binomial (Fisher-equivalent) model and a beta-binomial model that adds time-dependent variance fitted from healthy donors. Clones with fewer than 5 combined templates were removed, and differential abundance was called for clones with a Benjamini-Hochberg FDR below 0.01. In the beta-binomial model, variance was expressed as a function of the total template count across the two samples, in the form v = (b*log(k)+a)^2. This is the immuneACCESS table as TCRdb keeps it, with only in-frame sequences that have V and J called. A part of the clones is gone; compared with another copy, unresolved V genes explain less than half, and the rest is unexplained. The D gene and trimming were derived from the DNA, and the V and J assignments and clone size from that table. Recorded for this sample are approximately 91,000 clones; approximately 88% of them occurred a single time. The ten largest make up under 4.5% of the sample.

The CDR3 starts with the cysteine, ends with the phenylalanine, and has 13 residues. Solely the CDR3 DNA is kept, with 39 bases framed from the first base. Trimming removed 0 bases from V and 7 bases from J, leaving 7 bases between the germline ends. Per the germline V gene, MNHEY is the CDR1 and SVGAGI is the CDR2. To note about this clone: It has no known antigen specificity. No base quality values were provided; no much bigger clone lies one nucleotide off.

The TCR originated in a person aged 18 to 70 in good health. The chain uses TRBV6-5 and TRBJ2-1; the D gene cannot be named for sure. Input material: blood. The CDR3 loop reads CASSYSNGNEQFF. The sequenced DNA is TGTGCCAGCAGTTACTCAAACGGAAATGAGCAGTTCTTC.